Described below is a single T cell receptor (beta chain) sequence and its context. Its antigen is currently unknown. The sample originates from a study of cytomegalovirus exposure and HLA in healthy donors. General study findings and limits: Later examination showed HLA-associated TCR beta chains had greater clonal expansion than equally common others. Association of some 18,000 TCR beta sequences with HLA alleles was found at 0.05 false discovery rate in a later analysis. DRB1 showed the most TCR associations and HLA-C the fewest in a later analysis, as rates varied by HLA locus.

Primers included in the PCR were 60 Vbeta and 13 Jbeta primers. In the authors' methods: Later, an analysis found roughly 80 million unique TCR beta chains, and approximately 10 million of these were shared. Sequencing used immunoSEQ multiplex PCR; TCRdb keeps in-frame clones, though not all of them. That table furnishes V, J and clone size, whereas the DNA furnished D and trimming. This table has 130,000 to 150,000 clones, around 79% appearing once. The sequence came from a man between 18 and 29 years old in good health and CMV-seronegative. The material sequenced was PBMCs.

For the CDR3, the DNA is TGTGCCAGCAGATACTCGGGTAGCACTGAAGCTTTCTTT. This encodes CASRYSGSTEAFF. The chain carries TRBV7-2 and TRBJ1-1; no definite D call. The length of the CDR3 is 13 residues. In germline, CDR1 is SGHTA, CDR2 FQGNSA. V gave up 6 bases and J gave up 4 bases, with 12 bases separating them.